Sequencing of this TCR beta chain was carried out in a study of blood T cell repertoires in COVID-19. Study context: T cells, B-cell-depleted T cells, or PBMCs supplied cDNA or gDNA.

TCRdb's copy holds only in-frame clones and misses some; the assay was immunoSEQ multiplex PCR. The repertoire consists of around 100,000 clones, with around 79% occurring once and the leading ten covering around a fifth. CDR1 and CDR2 from the germline V gene are SGDLS and YYNGEE. This CDR3 is built from 15 residues. With V trimmed by 3 bases and J by 5 bases, 7 bases remained unmatched. The chain carries TRBV9 and TRBJ1-1, with 10 bases aligning to TRBD1. What was sequenced was peripheral blood. This receptor was obtained from a man aged 70 or older with active or convalescent COVID-19. The CDR3 bases are TGTGCCAGCAGCGCCGGGACAGGGGCAGGGACTGAAGCTTTCTTT. Translated, it gives CASSAGTGAGTEAFF.